This T cell receptor beta chain was sequenced during a study of naive and memory T cell subsets. V lost 0 bases to trimming and J lost 3 bases; unmatched junction nucleotides: 10. Germline V gene data show CDR1 as MGHRA and CDR2 as YSYEKL. There are 17 residues in the CDR3. Amplification of ligated cDNA took four PCR rounds with SP2 and nested alpha and beta constant primers. TCRdb reprocessed the UMI-ligation and nested PCR reads via MiXCR and lists one record per CDR3 protein. The sample gives more than 30,000 distinct CDR3 sequences, 9.5% to 12% of which show up once; around 3.9% is in the top ten. The treatment here: skin biopsy from PPD injection site in Mantoux-positive individual. An oligonucleotide containing a UMI was ligated to the 3' end of TCR cDNA.

This rearrangement joins TRBV4-1 to TRBJ2-5; 7 nucleotides align to TRBD2. This sequence originates from an adult in good health. Sample: skin, taken from a tuberculin skin test site. Here the CDR3 reads CASSQEGGGIREETQYF. In nucleotides, the CDR3 is TGCGCCAGCAGCCAAGAGGGGGGGGGTATTAGAGAAGAGACCCAGTACTTC.